The clone carrying this TCR beta chain was found a few times. The sample belongs to a study of CD8 T cells in Susac syndrome. Per germline, CDR1 SGHTA and CDR2 FQGTGA. Trimming took 4 bases from V and 8 from J, leaving 15 bases between them. The CDR3 sequence is 15 residues long. The RNA, about 0.5 to 1 ug, was put through reverse transcription using random hexamers. TCRdb ran MiXCR on the immunoSEQ multiplex PCR reads and lists one entry per CDR3 protein. The data hold around 200,000 distinct CDR3 sequences, with approximately 94% observed a single time. Negative isolation yielded CD8+ and CD4+ T cells; FACS enriched TEMRA cells.

The sequenced sample was CD4+ T cells from PBMCs. V and J are TRBV7-3 and TRBJ1-6; D might be TRBD1 (5 bases). This sequence was found in a human donor with Susac syndrome. CDR3 DNA: TGTGCCAGCAGCTCCGAAGGGGCATCAGATTCACCCCTCCACTTT. It yields the protein CASSSEGASDSPLHF.